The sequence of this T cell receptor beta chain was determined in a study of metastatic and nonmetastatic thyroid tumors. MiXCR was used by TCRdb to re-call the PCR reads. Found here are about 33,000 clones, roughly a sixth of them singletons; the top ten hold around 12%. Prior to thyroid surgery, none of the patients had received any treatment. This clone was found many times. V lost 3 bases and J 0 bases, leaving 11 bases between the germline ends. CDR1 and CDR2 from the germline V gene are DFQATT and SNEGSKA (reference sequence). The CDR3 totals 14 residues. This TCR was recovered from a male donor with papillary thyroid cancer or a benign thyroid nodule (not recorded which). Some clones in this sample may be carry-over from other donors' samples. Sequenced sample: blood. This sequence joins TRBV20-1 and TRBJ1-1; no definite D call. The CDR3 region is CSASPGIMNTEAFF. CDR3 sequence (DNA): TGCAGTGCTAGTCCGGGGATCATGAACACTGAAGCTTTCTTT.